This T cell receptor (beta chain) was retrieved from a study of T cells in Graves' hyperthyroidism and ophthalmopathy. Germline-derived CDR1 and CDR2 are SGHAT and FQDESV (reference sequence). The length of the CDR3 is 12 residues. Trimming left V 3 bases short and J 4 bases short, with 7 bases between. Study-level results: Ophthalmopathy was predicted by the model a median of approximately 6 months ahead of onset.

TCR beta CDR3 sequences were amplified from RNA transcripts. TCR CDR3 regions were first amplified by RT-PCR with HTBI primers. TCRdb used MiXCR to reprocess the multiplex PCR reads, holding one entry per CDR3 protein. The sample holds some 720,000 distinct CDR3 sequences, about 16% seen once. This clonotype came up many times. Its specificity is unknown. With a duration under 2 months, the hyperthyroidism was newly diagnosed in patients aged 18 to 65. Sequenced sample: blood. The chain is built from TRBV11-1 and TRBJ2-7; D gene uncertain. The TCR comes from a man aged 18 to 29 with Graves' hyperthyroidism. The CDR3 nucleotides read TGTGCCAGCAGCTTTACGGGTTACGAGCAGTACTTC. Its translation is CASSFTGYEQYF.